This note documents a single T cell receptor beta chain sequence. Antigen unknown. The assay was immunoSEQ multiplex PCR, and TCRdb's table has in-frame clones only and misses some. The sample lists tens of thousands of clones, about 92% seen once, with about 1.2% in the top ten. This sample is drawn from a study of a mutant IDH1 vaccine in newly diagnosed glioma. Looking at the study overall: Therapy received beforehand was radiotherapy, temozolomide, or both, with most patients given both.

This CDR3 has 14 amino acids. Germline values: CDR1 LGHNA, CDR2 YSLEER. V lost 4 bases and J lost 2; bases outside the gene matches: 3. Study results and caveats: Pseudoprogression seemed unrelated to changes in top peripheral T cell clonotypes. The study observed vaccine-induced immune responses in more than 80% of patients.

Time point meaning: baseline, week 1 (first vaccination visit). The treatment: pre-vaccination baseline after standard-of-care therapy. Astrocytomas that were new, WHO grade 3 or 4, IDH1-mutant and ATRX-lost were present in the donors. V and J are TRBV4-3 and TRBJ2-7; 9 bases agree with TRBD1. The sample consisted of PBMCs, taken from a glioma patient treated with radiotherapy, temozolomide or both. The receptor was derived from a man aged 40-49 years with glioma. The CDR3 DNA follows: TGCGCCAGCAGCCTGGGACAGGGAACCTACGAGCAGTACTTC. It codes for CASSLGQGTYEQYF.